A selection of T cell receptor beta chains follows, all from one sample in a study of blood T cell repertoires in COVID-19. The protocol was immunoSEQ multiplex PCR, while the TCRdb copy is restricted to in-frame clones and leaves out a portion. The sample holds 130,000 to 150,000 clones, roughly 88% seen once. Sequencing was carried out using peripheral blood. Receptor source: a woman aged 60 to 75 with COVID-19, enrolled during active disease. Both conserved end residues are part of each CDR3. The D gene is left open where the match is weak. For some rows the clone size is stated as once, few or many, or as a class when expanded; others skip it.

-	TRBV9	TRBJ2-7	-	CASSPPGHTGYEQYF	TGTGCCAGCAGCCCTCCCGGGCATACAGGTTACGAGCAGTACTTC
TRBD1	TRBV7-2	TRBJ1-2	-	CASSISPTGADGYTF	TGTGCCAGCAGCATTAGTCCCACAGGGGCGGATGGCTACACCTTC
TRBD1	TRBV5-1	TRBJ1-1	-	CASSPRGQMNTEAFF	TGCGCCAGCAGCCCAAGGGGACAGATGAACACTGAAGCTTTCTTT
-	TRBV30	TRBJ1-1	-	CAWSEQRNTEAFF	TGTGCCTGGTCAGAACAGAGGAACACTGAAGCTTTCTTT
-	TRBV4-3	TRBJ1-2	-	CASSLDRDYGYTF	TGCGCCAGCAGTCTGGACAGAGACTATGGCTACACCTTC
-	TRBV5-4	TRBJ2-7	-	CASIRTDTYEQYF	TGTGCCAGCATCCGGACAGATACCTACGAGCAGTACTTC
-	TRBV14	TRBJ2-7	-	CASSPLLAYEQYF	TGTGCCAGCAGCCCGTTACTAGCCTACGAGCAGTACTTC
TRBD2	TRBV2	TRBJ2-7	-	CASSRERGSYEQYF	TGTGCCAGCAGTCGGGAGCGGGGCTCCTACGAGCAGTACTTC
TRBD2	TRBV7-9	TRBJ2-1	-	CASSQPGLAGGNSYNEQFF	TGTGCCAGCAGTCAACCGGGACTAGCGGGGGGGAACTCCTACAATGAGCAGTTCTTC
-	TRBV7-9	TRBJ1-2	-	CASSTADPNYGYTF	TGTGCCAGCAGCACAGCGGATCCTAACTATGGCTACACCTTC
-	TRBV2	TRBJ2-7	-	CASSSIQYEQYF	TGTGCCAGCAGTTCCATTCAATACGAGCAGTACTTC
TRBD1	TRBV7-3	TRBJ1-6	once	CASSSSGGQGYSPLHF	TGTGCCAGCAGCTCCTCGGGGGGACAGGGGTACTCACCCCTCCACTTT
-	TRBV6-5	TRBJ1-2	-	CASTTARYGYTF	TGTGCCAGCACGACAGCCCGCTATGGCTACACCTTC
TRBD1	TRBV25-1	TRBJ2-7	-	CASSRSGQGNEQYF	TGTGCCAGCAGCCGCTCCGGACAGGGGAACGAGCAGTACTTC
-	TRBV30	TRBJ2-7	-	CAWSDAGGTYEQYF	TGTGCCTGGAGTGACGCAGGGGGGACTTACGAGCAGTACTTC
TRBD2	TRBV15	TRBJ2-1	-	CATSRVTASGGGNEQFF	TGTGCCACCAGCAGAGTGACCGCTAGCGGGGGAGGCAATGAGCAGTTCTTC
-	TRBV4-1	TRBJ2-2	-	CASSPKSPGGPKTGELFF	TGCGCCAGCAGCCCCAAATCCCCCGGGGGGCCAAAAACCGGGGAGCTGTTTTTT
-	TRBV2	TRBJ1-1	once	CASSEVRNTEAFF	TGTGCCAGCAGTGAAGTCAGAAACACTGAAGCTTTCTTT
-	TRBV14	TRBJ1-3	few	CASSQVTVGNTIYF	TGTGCCAGCAGCCAAGTGACAGTAGGAAACACCATATATTTT
-	TRBV5-6	TRBJ1-2	-	CASSSGVDYGYTF	TGTGCCAGCAGCTCCGGGGTGGACTATGGCTACACCTTC
TRBD1	TRBV4-1	TRBJ2-2	once	CASSQEGQGGTGELFF	TGCGCCAGCAGCCAAGAAGGACAGGGTGGTACCGGGGAGCTGTTTTTT
-	TRBV27	TRBJ1-1	-	CASASGGMNTEAFF	TGTGCCAGCGCATCCGGGGGGATGAACACTGAAGCTTTCTTT